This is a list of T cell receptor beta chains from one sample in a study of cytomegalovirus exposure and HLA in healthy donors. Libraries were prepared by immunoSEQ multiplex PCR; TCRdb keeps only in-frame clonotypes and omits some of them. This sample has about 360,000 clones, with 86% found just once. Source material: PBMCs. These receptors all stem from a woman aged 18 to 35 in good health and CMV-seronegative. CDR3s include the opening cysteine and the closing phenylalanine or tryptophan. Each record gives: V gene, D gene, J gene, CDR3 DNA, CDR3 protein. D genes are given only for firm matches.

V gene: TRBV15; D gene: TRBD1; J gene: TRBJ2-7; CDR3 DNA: TGTGCCACCAGCAGGTTGATGACAGGGACCTTCTACGAGCAGTACTTC; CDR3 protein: CATSRLMTGTFYEQYF
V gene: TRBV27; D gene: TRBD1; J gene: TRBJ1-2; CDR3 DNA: TGTGCCAGCAGTTTCGTCCGGGACAGGGATTATAGCTACACCTTC; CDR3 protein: CASSFVRDRDYSYTF
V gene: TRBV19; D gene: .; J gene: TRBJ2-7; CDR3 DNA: TGTGCCAGTAGTATAGCGGGAGCCTTTACGGGCGAGCAGTACTTC; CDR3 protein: CASSIAGAFTGEQYF
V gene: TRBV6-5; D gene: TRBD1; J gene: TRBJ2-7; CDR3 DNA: TGTGCCAGCAGTTACTCGGGACAGGGCTACGAGCAGTACTTC; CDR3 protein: CASSYSGQGYEQYF
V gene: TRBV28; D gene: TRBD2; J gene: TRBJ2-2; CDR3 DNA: TGTGCCAGCAGTTTGCGCGGGGGAAGCACCGGGGAGCTGTTTTTT; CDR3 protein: CASSLRGGSTGELFF
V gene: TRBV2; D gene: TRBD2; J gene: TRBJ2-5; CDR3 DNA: TGTGCCAGCAGTGCCCGGACTAGCGGGGACCAAGAGACCCAGTACTTC; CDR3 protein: CASSARTSGDQETQYF
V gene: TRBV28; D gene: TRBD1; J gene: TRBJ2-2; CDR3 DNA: TGTGCCAGCAGTTCTATTGGGACAGGGTTCACCGGGGAGCTGTTTTTT; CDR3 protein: CASSSIGTGFTGELFF
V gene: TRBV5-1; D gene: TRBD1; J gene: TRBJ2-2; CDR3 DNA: TGCGCCAGCAGCTCAGGGGGCTCGGGCGGGGAGCTGTTTTTT; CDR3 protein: CASSSGGSGGELFF
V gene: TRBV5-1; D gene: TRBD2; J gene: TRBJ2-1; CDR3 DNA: TGCGCCAGCAGCTTGGGGGGACTAGCGGGCAATGAGCAGTTCTTC; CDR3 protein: CASSLGGLAGNEQFF
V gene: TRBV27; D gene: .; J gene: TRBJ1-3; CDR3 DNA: TGTGCCAGCAGTTTGGGGGCCCCGGGGTATTTCTCCGGAAACACCATATATTTT; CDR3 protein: CASSLGAPGYFSGNTIYF
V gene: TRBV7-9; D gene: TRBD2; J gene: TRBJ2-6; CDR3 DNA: TGTGCCAGCAGCCCTATCCGGGGGGGATCTGGGGCCAACGTCCTGACTTTC; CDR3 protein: CASSPIRGGSGANVLTF
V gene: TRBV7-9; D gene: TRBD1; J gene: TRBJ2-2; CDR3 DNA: TGTGCCAGCGGGGACAGCCCATACACCGGGGAGCTGTTTTTT; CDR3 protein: CASGDSPYTGELFF
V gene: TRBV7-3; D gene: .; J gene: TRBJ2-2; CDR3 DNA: TGTGCCAGCAGGTTAAACGCGGGAAGCGGGGAGCTGTTTTTT; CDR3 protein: CASRLNAGSGELFF
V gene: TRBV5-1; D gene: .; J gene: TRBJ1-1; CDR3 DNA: TGCGCCAGCAGAGGGGGTGGGTACACTGAAGCTTTCTTT; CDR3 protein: CASRGGGYTEAFF
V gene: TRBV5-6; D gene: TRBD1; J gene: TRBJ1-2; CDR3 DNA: TGTGCCAGCAGCTGGGGACAGGGTGTTTTCTATGGCTACACCTTC; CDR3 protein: CASSWGQGVFYGYTF
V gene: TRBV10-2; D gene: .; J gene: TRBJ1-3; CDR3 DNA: TGCGCCAGCAGTGAGTCGACAGTCTTCTCTGGAAACACCATATATTTT; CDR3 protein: CASSESTVFSGNTIYF
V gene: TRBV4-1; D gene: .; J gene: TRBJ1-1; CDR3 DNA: TGCGCCAGCAGCCAAGAGTGGGGGCACACTGAAGCTTTCTTT; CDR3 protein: CASSQEWGHTEAFF
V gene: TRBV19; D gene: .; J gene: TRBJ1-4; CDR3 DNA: TGTGCCAGTAGTACGCTTAGGGGGAAAAGGGGAAAACTGTTTTTT; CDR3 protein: CASSTLRGKRGKLFF
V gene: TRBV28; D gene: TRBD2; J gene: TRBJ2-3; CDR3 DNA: TGTGCCAGCAGTTTATCTAGCGGGGGCACAGATACGCAGTATTTT; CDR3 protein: CASSLSSGGTDTQYF
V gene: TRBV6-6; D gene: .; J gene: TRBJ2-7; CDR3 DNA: TGTGCCAGCAGTTACTTAGCGGATCCTGACGAGCAGTACTTC; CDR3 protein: CASSYLADPDEQYF
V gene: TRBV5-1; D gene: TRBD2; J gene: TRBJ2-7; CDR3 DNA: TGCGCCAGCAGCCCTTCCGGGGGGGCAGACGAGCAGTACTTC; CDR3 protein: CASSPSGGADEQYF